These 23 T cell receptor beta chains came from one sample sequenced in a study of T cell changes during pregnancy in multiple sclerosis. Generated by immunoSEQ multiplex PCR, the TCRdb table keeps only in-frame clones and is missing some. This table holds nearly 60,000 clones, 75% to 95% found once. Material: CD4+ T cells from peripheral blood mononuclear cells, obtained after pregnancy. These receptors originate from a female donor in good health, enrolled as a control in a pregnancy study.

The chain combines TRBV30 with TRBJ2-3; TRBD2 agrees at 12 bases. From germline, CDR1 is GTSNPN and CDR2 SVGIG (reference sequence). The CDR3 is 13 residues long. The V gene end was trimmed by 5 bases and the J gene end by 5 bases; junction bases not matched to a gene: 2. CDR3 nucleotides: TGTGCCTGGCGACTAGCGGGAGTAGATACGCAGTATTTT. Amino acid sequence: CAWRLAGVDTQYF.

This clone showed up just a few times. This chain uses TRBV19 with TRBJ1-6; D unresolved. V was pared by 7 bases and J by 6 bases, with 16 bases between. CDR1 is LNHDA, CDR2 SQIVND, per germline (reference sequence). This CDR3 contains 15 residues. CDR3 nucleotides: TGTGCCAGTACCCCCGGGGAGCTGTTTAATTCACCCCTCCACTTT. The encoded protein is CASTPGELFNSPLHF. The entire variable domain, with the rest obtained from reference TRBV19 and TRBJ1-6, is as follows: DGGITQSPKYLFRKEGQNVTLSCEQNLNHDAMYWYRQDPGQGLRLIYYSQIVNDFQKGDIAEGYSVSREKKESFPLTVTSAQKNPTAFYLCASTPGELFNSPLHFGNGTRLTVT.

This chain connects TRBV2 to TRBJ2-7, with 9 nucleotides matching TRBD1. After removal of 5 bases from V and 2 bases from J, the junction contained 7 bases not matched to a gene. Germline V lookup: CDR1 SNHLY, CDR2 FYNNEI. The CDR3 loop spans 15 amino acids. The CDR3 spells CASSSGTGFTYEQYF. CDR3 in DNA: TGTGCCAGCAGTTCGGGGACAGGGTTTACCTACGAGCAGTACTTC.

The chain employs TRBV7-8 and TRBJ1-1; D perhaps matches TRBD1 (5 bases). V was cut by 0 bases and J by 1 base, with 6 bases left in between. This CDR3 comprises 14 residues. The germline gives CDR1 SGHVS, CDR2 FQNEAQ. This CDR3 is CASSLAGGNTEAFF. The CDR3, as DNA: TGTGCCAGCAGCTTAGCGGGGGGGAACACTGAAGCTTTCTTT.

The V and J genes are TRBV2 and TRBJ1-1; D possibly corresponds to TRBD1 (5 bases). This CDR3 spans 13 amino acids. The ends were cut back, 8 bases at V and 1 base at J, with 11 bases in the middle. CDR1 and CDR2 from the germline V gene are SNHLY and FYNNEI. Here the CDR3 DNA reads TGTGCCAGCCGGGGGGGGTCGAACACTGAAGCTTTCTTT. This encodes CASRGGSNTEAFF. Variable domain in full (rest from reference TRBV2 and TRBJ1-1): EPEVTQTPSHQVTQMGQEVILRCVPISNHLYFYWYRQILGQKVEFLVSFYNNEISEKSEIFDDQFSVERPDGSNFTLKIRSTKLEDSAMYFCASRGGSNTEAFFGQGTRLTVV.

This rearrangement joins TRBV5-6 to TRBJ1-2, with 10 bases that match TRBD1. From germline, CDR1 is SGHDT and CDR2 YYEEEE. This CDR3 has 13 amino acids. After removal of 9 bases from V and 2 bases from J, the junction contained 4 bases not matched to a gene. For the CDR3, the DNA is TGTGCCACTGAGGGACAGGGGAACTATGGCTACACCTTC. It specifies CATEGQGNYGYTF.

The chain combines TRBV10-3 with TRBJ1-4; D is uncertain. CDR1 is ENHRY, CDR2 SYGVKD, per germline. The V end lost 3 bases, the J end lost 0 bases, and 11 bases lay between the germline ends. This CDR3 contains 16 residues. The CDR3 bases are TGTGCCATCAGTGAACCAGGACTTTCAACTAATGAAAAACTGTTTTTT. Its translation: CAISEPGLSTNEKLFF.

CDR3 nucleotide sequence: TGTGCCAGCAGTGAAGCCCGGGGAGCCTATGGCTACACCTTC. It translates to CASSEARGAYGYTF. The J gene is TRBJ1-2, the V gene TRBV6-1; D not certain. Trimming took off 0 bases at V and 4 bases at J, with 9 bases between the two ends. The CDR3 is 14 amino acids. The germline V gene has CDR1 MNHNS and CDR2 SASEGT.

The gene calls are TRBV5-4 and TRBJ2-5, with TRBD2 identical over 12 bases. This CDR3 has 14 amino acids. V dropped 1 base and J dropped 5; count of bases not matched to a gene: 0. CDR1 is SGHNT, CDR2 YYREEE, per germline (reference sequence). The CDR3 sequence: CASSLTSGGETQYF. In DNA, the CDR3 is TGTGCCAGCAGCTTGACTAGCGGGGGGGAGACCCAGTACTTC.

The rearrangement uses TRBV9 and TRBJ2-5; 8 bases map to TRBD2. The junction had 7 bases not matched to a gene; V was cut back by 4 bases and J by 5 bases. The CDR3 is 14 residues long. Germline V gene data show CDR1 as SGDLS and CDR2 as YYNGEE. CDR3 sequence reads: CASSPGLAGETQYF. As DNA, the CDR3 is TGTGCCAGCAGCCCAGGACTAGCTGGGGAGACCCAGTACTTC.

The chain's CDR3 is CAWSVEGTGIGKLFF. Here the CDR3 DNA reads TGTGCCTGGAGTGTAGAAGGGACAGGGATCGGAAAACTGTTTTTT. The chain recombines TRBV30 with TRBJ1-4, with 9 bases identical to TRBD1. The V gene's germline CDR1 is GTSNPN and CDR2 SVGIG (reference sequence). The CDR3 has 15 residues. The junction had 9 bases not matched to a gene; V was cut back by 0 bases and J by 10 bases.

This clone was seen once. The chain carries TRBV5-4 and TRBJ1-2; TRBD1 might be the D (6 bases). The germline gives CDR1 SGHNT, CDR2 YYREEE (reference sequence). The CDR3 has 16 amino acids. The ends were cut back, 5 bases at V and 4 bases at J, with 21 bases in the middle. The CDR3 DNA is TGTGCCAGCAGTTACCAATTCCAGGGGAACGTCTATGGCTACACCTTC. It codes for CASSYQFQGNVYGYTF.

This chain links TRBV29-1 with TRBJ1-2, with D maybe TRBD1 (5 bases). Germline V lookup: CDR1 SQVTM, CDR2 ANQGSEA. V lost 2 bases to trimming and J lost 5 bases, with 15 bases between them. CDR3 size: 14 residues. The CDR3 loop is CSVESYLGVYGYTF. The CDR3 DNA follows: TGCAGCGTTGAATCCTATCTAGGGGTTTATGGCTACACCTTC.

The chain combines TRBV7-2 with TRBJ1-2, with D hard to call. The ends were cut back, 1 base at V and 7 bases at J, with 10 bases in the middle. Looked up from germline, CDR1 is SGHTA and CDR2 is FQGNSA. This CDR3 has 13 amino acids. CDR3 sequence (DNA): TGTGCCAGCAGCTTAGATAGGGAGGGTGGCTACACCTTC. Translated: CASSLDREGGYTF. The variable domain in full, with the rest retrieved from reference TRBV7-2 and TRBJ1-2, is GAGVSQSPSNKVTEKGKDVELRCDPISGHTALYWYRQSLGQGLEFLIYFQGNSAPDKSGLPSDRFSAERTGGSVSTLTIQRTQQEDSAVYLCASSLDREGGYTFGSGTRLTVV.

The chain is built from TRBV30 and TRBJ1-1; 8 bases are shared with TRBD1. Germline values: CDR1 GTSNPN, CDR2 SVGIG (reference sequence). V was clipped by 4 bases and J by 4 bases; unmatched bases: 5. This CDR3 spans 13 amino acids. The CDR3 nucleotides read TGTGCCTGGATCCTCACAGGGGGCACTGAAGCTTTCTTT. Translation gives CAWILTGGTEAFF.

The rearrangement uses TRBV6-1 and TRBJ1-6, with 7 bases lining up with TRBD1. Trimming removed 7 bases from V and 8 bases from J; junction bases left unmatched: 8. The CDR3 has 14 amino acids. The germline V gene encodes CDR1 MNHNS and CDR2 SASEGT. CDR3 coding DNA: TGTGCCAGCAAAGAGGGACAGATCGATTCACCCCTCCACTTT. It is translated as CASKEGQIDSPLHF.

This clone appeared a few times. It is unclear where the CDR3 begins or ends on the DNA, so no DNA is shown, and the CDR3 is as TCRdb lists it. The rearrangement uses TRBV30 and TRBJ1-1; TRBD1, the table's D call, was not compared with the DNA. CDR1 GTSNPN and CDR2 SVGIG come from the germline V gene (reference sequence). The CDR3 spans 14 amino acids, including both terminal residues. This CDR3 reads CAWSFLAGNTEAFF.

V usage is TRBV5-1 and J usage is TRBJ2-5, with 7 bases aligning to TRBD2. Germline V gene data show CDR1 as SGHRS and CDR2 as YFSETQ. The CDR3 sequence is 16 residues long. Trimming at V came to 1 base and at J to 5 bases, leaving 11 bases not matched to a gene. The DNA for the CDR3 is TGCGCCAGCAGCTTGACAATGAGCGGGGAGGCGGAGACCCAGTACTTC. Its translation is CASSLTMSGEAETQYF.

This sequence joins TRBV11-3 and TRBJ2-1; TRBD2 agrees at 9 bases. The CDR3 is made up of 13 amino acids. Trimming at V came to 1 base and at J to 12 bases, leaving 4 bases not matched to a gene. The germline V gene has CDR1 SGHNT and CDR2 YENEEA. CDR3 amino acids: CASSLVRGGAQFF. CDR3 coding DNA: TGTGCCAGCAGCTTAGTACGCGGGGGGGCGCAGTTCTTC.

DNA for the CDR3: TGTGCCAGCAGCGTGGGCCCGAAAAACACTGAAGCTTTCTTT. This sequence encodes CASSVGPKNTEAFF. This chain connects TRBV7-2 to TRBJ1-1; D uncertain. Germline V gene sequence: CDR1 SGHTA, CDR2 FQGNSA. V was clipped by 5 bases and J by 2 bases, with 12 bases between them. This CDR3 is 14 amino acids long.

The CDR3 DNA sequence: TGTGCCAGCAGCCCGGGGGGCCCATACGAGCAGTACTTC. Translated, it gives CASSPGGPYEQYF. The chain couples TRBV11-2 to TRBJ2-7; tentatively, D is TRBD2 (7 bases). This CDR3 spans 13 amino acids. V lost 5 bases and J 4 bases, leaving 12 bases between the germline ends. Per germline, CDR1 SGHAT and CDR2 FQNNGV.

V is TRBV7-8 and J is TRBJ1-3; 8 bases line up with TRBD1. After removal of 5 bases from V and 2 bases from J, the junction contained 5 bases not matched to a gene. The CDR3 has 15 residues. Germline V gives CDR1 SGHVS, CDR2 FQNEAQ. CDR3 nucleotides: TGTGCCAGCAGCCGCCGACAGGGGACTGGAAACACCATATATTTT. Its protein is CASSRRQGTGNTIYF.

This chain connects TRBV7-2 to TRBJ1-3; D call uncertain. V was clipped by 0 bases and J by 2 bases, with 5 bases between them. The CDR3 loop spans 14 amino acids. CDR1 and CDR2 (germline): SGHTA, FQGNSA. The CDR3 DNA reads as TGTGCCAGCAGCTTAGCAGCAACTGGAAACACCATATATTTT. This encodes CASSLAATGNTIYF.